This TCR beta chain was obtained from a study of blood T cell repertoires in COVID-19. As for the study in general: Sites across the United States, Italy and Spain contributed samples from acute and convalescent COVID-19.

CDR1 and CDR2 (germline): LNHDA, SQIVND (reference sequence). This CDR3 is 14 amino acids long. V was pared by 5 bases and J by 4 bases, with 7 bases of the junction left unmatched. Method: immunoSEQ multiplex PCR; TCRdb's copy keeps in-frame clones and lacks some. Among about 140,000 clones listed, approximately 84% were seen once. This receptor was taken from a woman in her forties or fifties with acute COVID-19. The specimen sequenced was PBMCs or T cells enriched from blood (not recorded which). The chain carries TRBV19 and TRBJ1-2; 7 positions match TRBD1. Written as DNA, the CDR3 is TGTGCCAGTAGTTGGGGGCGGGACAGCTATGGCTACACCTTC. It yields the protein CASSWGRDSYGYTF.